The T cell receptor (beta chain) described here comes from a study of blood T cell repertoires in COVID-19. This clone was seen more than once but under ten times. Profiled with immunoSEQ multiplex PCR; TCRdb holds only in-frame clones, not every one. The sample shows 160,000 or so clones, about 91% of them seen only once. Trimming left V 0 bases short and J 2 bases short, with 13 bases between. In germline, CDR1 is MNHEY, CDR2 SVGEGT. The length of the CDR3 is 17 residues. This receptor was obtained from a woman aged 55 to 70 who had recovered from COVID-19. V usage is TRBV6-2 or TRBV6-3 and J usage is TRBJ2-2; TRBD1 is a possible D gene (5 bases). The sample consisted of peripheral blood. This CDR3 reads CASSYSRGFFNTGELFF. DNA of the CDR3: TGTGCCAGCAGTTACTCAAGGGGTTTCTTTAACACCGGGGAGCTGTTTTTT.